The clone carrying this T cell receptor (beta chain) came up once. The source of the sample is a study of OX40 agonist ivuxolimab in advanced cancers. The overall study: Patients assigned to dose escalation were diagnosed with hepatocellular carcinoma, melanoma, renal cell or head and neck cancer.

The CDR3 runs 10 residues. Germline V gene sequence: CDR1 DFQATT, CDR2 SNEGSKA (reference sequence). V shed 5 bases and J shed 12 bases, with 11 bases lying between them. Profiled with immunoSEQ multiplex PCR; TCRdb holds only in-frame clones, not every one. The data contain fewer than 130,000 clones, roughly nine tenths of them seen just once; the ten biggest clones take up less than 0.35%. This chain uses TRBV20-1 with TRBJ2-1, with no clear D. Sequences were derived from CD4+ or CD8+ T cells sorted from blood, sampled in a trial of the OX40 agonist ivuxolimab. The receptor was derived from an adult with an advanced solid tumor such as melanoma, head and neck, liver or kidney cancer. The CDR3 sequence is CSAHRSGQFF. The CDR3, as DNA: TGCAGTGCTCACCGATCCGGGCAGTTCTTC.